These T cell receptor beta chains were read from a single sample in a study of post-analysis software for immune sequencing data. TCRdb passed the PCR reads through MiXCR, listing each CDR3 protein once. Of 820,000 or so distinct CDR3 sequences listed, around 50% are singletons. Sequencing used blood. The receptors originated from a girl aged 5-17 years with multiple sclerosis. Both conserved end residues are part of each CDR3. Each record gives: J gene, D gene, V gene, clone size, CDR3 DNA, CDR3 protein. A D gene is named only where the DNA matches it firmly. The listing skips clone size in some rows; elsewhere it reads once, few, many or a size class.

>TRBJ2-3|TRBD2|TRBV12-5|few
TGTGCTAGTGGTTTGCCCCTGGCGCGGGGGGACCTCACAGATACGCAGTATTTT
CASGLPLARGDLTDTQYF
>TRBJ2-7|TRBD2|TRBV27|few
TGTGCCAGCACCCCAGGTCCGGCGGGAGGCCCCTACGAGCAGTACTTC
CASTPGPAGGPYEQYF
>TRBJ2-7|TRBD1|TRBV5-1|-
TGTGCCAGCAGCTTAGACAGGGACGGGTACGAGCAGTACTTC
CASSLDRDGYEQYF
>TRBJ2-7|TRBD2|TRBV12-3/TRBV12-4|few
TGTGCCAGCAGTCCTCCTCGGGCTAGCGGCTCCTACGAGCAGTACTTC
CASSPPRASGSYEQYF
>TRBJ2-7|-|TRBV7-6|few
TGTGCCAGCAGCTCTCAACAGGGTTTTATACTAGGGCAGTACTTC
CASSSQQGFILGQYF
>TRBJ2-7|-|TRBV3-1|-
TGTGCCAGCAGCCAGGGCGAAGTCTACGAGCAGTACTTC
CASSQGEVYEQYF
>TRBJ2-7|TRBD2|TRBV4-1|-
TGCGCCAGCAGCCAAGATCAGGGTAGCGGGTGGTACGAGCAGTACTTC
CASSQDQGSGWYEQYF
>TRBJ1-2|-|TRBV5-1|-
TGCGCCAGCAGCGCCCTCGGGGAGCCCGGCTATGGCTACACCTTC
CASSALGEPGYGYTF
>TRBJ1-5|TRBD1|TRBV5-5|-
TGTGCCAGCAGCCCTAGGACAGGGGGCTGGCAGCCCCAGCATTTT
CASSPRTGGWQPQHF
>TRBJ2-3|TRBD1|TRBV7-3|few
TGTGCCAGCAGCCTACGGACAGGTCGAGGAGATACGCAGTATTTT
CASSLRTGRGDTQYF
>TRBJ1-1|-|TRBV6-2/TRBV6-3|-
TGTGCCAGCAGTTCCCAGGGGATGACTGAAGCTTTCTTT
CASSSQGMTEAFF
>TRBJ2-1|-|TRBV20-1|-
TGCAGTGCTAGGGCTTACCTTCTTAGGAATGAGCAGTTCTTC
CSARAYLLRNEQFF
>TRBJ2-7|-|TRBV6-4|-
TGTGCCAGCAGTGAAGGGTGGGACCACCGCTACGAGCAGTACTTC
CASSEGWDHRYEQYF
>TRBJ1-1|-|TRBV7-3|-
TGTGCCAGCAGCTTAAATTCAGAGAACACTGAAGCTTTCTTT
CASSLNSENTEAFF
>TRBJ2-7|TRBD1|TRBV7-9|few
TGTGCCAGCAGACAGGGGGTCTCCTACGAGCAGTACTTC
CASRQGVSYEQYF
>TRBJ2-1|-|TRBV7-3|-
TGTGCCAGCAGCTCCTCAGGACTAACAGGGGAGCAGTTCTTC
CASSSSGLTGEQFF
>TRBJ2-5|-|TRBV29-1|-
TGCAGCGGTAATTGGAGGGAGACCCAGTACTTC
CSGNWRETQYF
>TRBJ2-7|-|TRBV6-6|-
TGTGCCAGCAGCACAACAGGGTCCCCCGAGCAGTACTTC
CASSTTGSPEQYF
>TRBJ1-1|-|TRBV7-2|-
TGTGCCAGCAGCTTAGTGGCAGCCTCGGGCACTGAAGCTTTCTTT
CASSLVAASGTEAFF
>TRBJ1-2|TRBD1|TRBV2|-
TGTGCCAGCCGCCGGGACAGGGTCCTGAATGGCTACACCTTC
CASRRDRVLNGYTF
>TRBJ2-7|TRBD1|TRBV29-1|-
TGCAGCGGAACGGGACAGGGAGTCTACGAGCAGTACTTC
CSGTGQGVYEQYF
>TRBJ1-4|-|TRBV29-1|many
TGCAGCGCCCTCCGGGGTGAAAAACTGTTTTTT
CSALRGEKLFF
>TRBJ2-7|-|TRBV29-1|few
TGCAGCGTTGGGAAAGAAGGATACGAGCAGTACTTC
CSVGKEGYEQYF
>TRBJ2-4|-|TRBV13|few
TGTGCCAGCAGCCTATACCGGGCGACCAAAAACATTCAGTACTTC
CASSLYRATKNIQYF
>TRBJ2-1|TRBD2|TRBV28|-
TGTGCCAGCGGAATCCCGGAACGAGCGGGGGGGAGTAATGAGCAGTTCTTC
CASGIPERAGGSNEQFF
>TRBJ1-1|-|TRBV10-3|-
TGTGCCATCAGCCGGTCAAGGGTAGATGGCACTGAAGCTTTCTTT
CAISRSRVDGTEAFF
>TRBJ2-7|TRBD1|TRBV12-5|-
TGTGCTAGTGGTTTTCGGACAGGGTCCTACGAGCAGTACTTC
CASGFRTGSYEQYF
>TRBJ2-7|TRBD2|TRBV5-1|-
TGCGCCAGCAGCTTGGCAGCCGGGACTAGCGGGAGCTCCTACGAGCAGTACTTC
CASSLAAGTSGSSYEQYF
>TRBJ2-1|-|TRBV4-1|-
TGCGCCAGCAGCCAAGATCGGCTGGGAATTTGGCGGAAAAGCTCCTACAATGAGCAGTTCTTC
CASSQDRLGIWRKSSYNEQFF
>TRBJ2-3|-|TRBV10-3|few
TGTGCCATCAGTGAGGGGGCAGATACGCAGTATTTT
CAISEGADTQYF
>TRBJ2-7|TRBD1|TRBV25-1|-
TGTGCCAGCTCCACCGGGACAGAATATCGGCAGTACTTC
CASSTGTEYRQYF
>TRBJ2-1|-|TRBV20-1|few
TGCAGTGCACCGGACTATCACAATGAGCAGTTCTTC
CSAPDYHNEQFF
>TRBJ2-1|TRBD2|TRBV6-1|-
TGTGCCAGCCCCGAGGGACTACCTCCCTCGGGTGAGCAGTTCTTC
CASPEGLPPSGEQFF
>TRBJ2-7|-|TRBV4-1|few
TGCGCCAGCAGCCACACCCGACAGCCACCTTACGAGCAGTACTTC
CASSHTRQPPYEQYF
>TRBJ1-1|-|TRBV6-1|-
TGTGCCAGCAGTGAGGTGGAGGCTGAAGCTTTCTTT
CASSEVEAEAFF
>TRBJ2-7|TRBD1|TRBV20-1|once
TGCAGTGCCATAGACAGGGAACGCGAGCAGTACTTC
CSAIDREREQYF
>TRBJ2-4|-|TRBV7-9|-
TGTGCCAGCAGCTTAGAAGGGGGTGGCATTCAGTACTTC
CASSLEGGGIQYF
>TRBJ2-3|-|TRBV9|once
TGTGCCAGCAGCGTAGAGGGGTACACAGATACGCAGTATTTT
CASSVEGYTDTQYF
>TRBJ2-7|TRBD1|TRBV6-5|-
TGTGCCAGCAGTTACCCTACACAGGGGATCTACGAGCAGTACTTC
CASSYPTQGIYEQYF
>TRBJ2-1|-|TRBV4-2|-
TGTGCCAGCAGCCAAGATCCCGCTGATGAGCAGTTCTTC
CASSQDPADEQFF
>TRBJ1-4|TRBD1|TRBV7-2|few
TGTGCCAGCAGCTTAGTTTGGGACAGGGTGAATGAAAAACTGTTTTTT
CASSLVWDRVNEKLFF
>TRBJ1-2|TRBD1|TRBV5-1|-
TGCGCCAGCAGCTTGGAGGGGGACAGCGCTAACTATGGCTACACCTTC
CASSLEGDSANYGYTF
>TRBJ2-7|TRBD2|TRBV7-3|-
TGTGCCAGCGCCTACGGGGGGAGCGGGAGCCATGAGCAGTACTTC
CASAYGGSGSHEQYF
>TRBJ2-7|-|TRBV7-9|few
TGTGCCAGCAGCCTGTCATCAGGCGTCTCCTACGAGCAGTACTTC
CASSLSSGVSYEQYF
>TRBJ1-1|-|TRBV6-5|-
TGTGCCAGCAGTTACAGCCTCGGGGGGAACACTGAAGCTTTCTTT
CASSYSLGGNTEAFF
>TRBJ2-5|TRBD1|TRBV3-1|-
TGTGCCAGCAGCCAAGTACCCGGGACAGGGGGAGAAGAGTACTTC
CASSQVPGTGGEEYF
>TRBJ2-3|-|TRBV15|-
TGTGCCGCCAGAGGGACTCCCACAGATACGCAGTATTTT
CAARGTPTDTQYF
>TRBJ2-4|TRBD1|TRBV7-9|few
TGTGCCAGCAGCTTAGGGGTAGGGGGCTTGGAGCAGTACTTC
CASSLGVGGLEQYF
>TRBJ2-2|-|TRBV2|-
TGTGCCAGCAGTGAGGGATGGTCCGGGGAGCTGTTTTTT
CASSEGWSGELFF
>TRBJ2-1|TRBD2|TRBV10-3|few
TGTGCCATCAGTGAGTCTGAGACTAGCAGTTACAATGAGCAGTTCTTC
CAISESETSSYNEQFF
>TRBJ2-6|-|TRBV12-5|-
TGTGCTAGTGGTTTGGCCCCGGGACTTAAAAAAACTGGGGCCAACGTCCTGACTTTC
CASGLAPGLKKTGANVLTF
>TRBJ2-7|TRBD2|TRBV9|-
TGTGCCGGCAGCGTAGAACTAGCGGGGGCTTACGAGCAGTACTTC
CAGSVELAGAYEQYF
>TRBJ2-6|-|TRBV7-9|-
TGTGCCAGCAGCTTATCTCAATCGCCCTCTGGGGCCAACGTCCTGACTTTC
CASSLSQSPSGANVLTF
>TRBJ2-1|-|TRBV11-2|few
TGTGCCAGCAGCTTAGACCCGTTCTCCTACAATGAGCAGTTCTTC
CASSLDPFSYNEQFF
>TRBJ1-2|TRBD1|TRBV25-1|-
TGTGCCAGCAGTGAGCCGGGACAGTCCGGCTACACCTTC
CASSEPGQSGYTF
>TRBJ1-2|TRBD1|TRBV5-1|-
TGCGCCAGCAGCCATAGCTTTGCACAGGGGAGCGGCTACACCTTC
CASSHSFAQGSGYTF
>TRBJ2-7|TRBD2|TRBV7-9|-
TGTGCCAGCAGCAGGACTAGCGGAGAGAGGTCCTACGAGCAGTACTTC
CASSRTSGERSYEQYF
>TRBJ2-2|TRBD1|TRBV11-1|-
TGTGCCAGCAGCTCTACAGGGGGAACCGGGGAGCTGTTTTTT
CASSSTGGTGELFF